The clone carrying this T cell receptor beta chain was recorded at least ten times. Its antigen remains unidentified. This CDR3 has 14 residues. V shed 5 bases, J shed 2 bases, and the junction held 3 bases outside the gene matches. CDR1 MNHEY and CDR2 SVGEGT come from the germline V gene. This sample was taken from a study of molecular identifiers for immune sequencing clone quantification. MiXCR was run by TCRdb on the PCR reads, yielding one entry per CDR3 protein. The data hold fewer than 70,000 distinct CDR3 sequences, with about a sixth observed a single time. Study-level results: Clones carrying above 20 RNA copies accounted for over 99% of effector molecules, under 1% in naive cells.

Sequencing libraries of naive CD8 cells derived from roughly 18,000 to 920,000 sorted cells with 10%, 30% or 50% RNA. The receptor's source is a human donor in good health. Some libraries in this study had Jurkat cell RNA spiked in. The chain has TRBV6-2 or TRBV6-3 and TRBJ1-5; 7 nucleotides align to TRBD1. The sequenced sample was naive CD8+ T cells from blood, with Jurkat cell RNA spiked in. Subset meaning: FACS-sorted CD8+CD4-CCR7+CD45RA+ naive T cells. The CDR3 spells CASSTGQGNQPQHF. The DNA for the CDR3 is TGTGCCAGCAGTACCGGACAGGGCAATCAGCCCCAGCATTTT.